This TCR beta chain derives from a study of T cell responses to AZD1222 COVID-19 vaccine. Whole-study results and caveats: Of the AZD1222 recipients, only five or six were seropositive at baseline.

Notes on this clone: Its antigen is unidentified.

Germline V CDR1 and CDR2: LGHDT, YNNKEL (reference sequence). The length of the CDR3 is 16 residues. Deletions cut 0 bases from V and 13 bases from J, with 22 bases between. Repertoires were generated with immunoSEQ multiplex PCR, while TCRdb's copy carries only in-frame clones and drops some. Of around 80,000 clones detected, roughly 90% appear once; the ten largest clones hold more than 4.5%. This TCR was sampled from an adult who received the AZD1222 COVID-19 vaccine. Sequenced material: peripheral blood, taken 28 days after the second AZD1222 dose. J is TRBJ2-1 and V is TRBV3-1 (or the pseudogene TRBV3-2), with a weak D call TRBD2 (6 bases). CDR3 in DNA: TGTGCCAGCAGCCAAGATGGCGGGATGAGTTTAAAAGGTCAGTTCTTC. Translated, it gives CASSQDGGMSLKGQFF.